Listed below are T cell receptor beta chains from one sample, sequenced in a study of early T cells in non-severe SARS-CoV-2 infection. TCRdb redid the calling of the 5' RACE reads with MiXCR, one entry per CDR3 protein. The sample holds 45,000 to 65,000 distinct CDR3 sequences, 7% to 10% seen once. Specimen: whole blood. These receptors came from an adult who was a healthcare worker with PCR-confirmed SARS-CoV-2 infection or an uninfected control (not recorded which). CDR3s include the opening cysteine and the closing phenylalanine or tryptophan. Size is omitted from some rows. Given values are once, few, many or a class for expanded clones.

17	TRBJ1-1	few	TRBV5-1	CASSSIPPRTVNTEAFF
13	TRBJ1-6	many	TRBV30	CAWSPRPRDTLHF
15	TRBJ1-2	many	TRBV3-1	CASSQAVDRDYGYTF
15	TRBJ2-6	.	TRBV27	CASSFEGPGANVLTF
15	TRBJ2-3	few	TRBV10-3	CAISASGATTDTQYF
15	TRBJ1-1	many	TRBV7-8	CASSLFGQSNTEAFF
17	TRBJ1-1	many	TRBV6-2/TRBV6-3	CASSLGFNRGMNTEAFF
15	TRBJ2-1	many	TRBV6-4	CASSDSGGNYNEQFF
14	TRBJ2-3	many	TRBV10-2	CASTTGGGADTQYF
15	TRBJ1-2	few	TRBV4-1	CASSQPTGKDYGYTF
15	TRBJ2-1	many	TRBV7-2	CASSKDRASYNEQFF
11	TRBJ2-7	many	TRBV6-4	CASSDGYEQYF
13	TRBJ1-2	many	TRBV7-9	CAGLGSDNYGYTF
15	TRBJ2-1	many	TRBV10-1	CATAKGRDVWNEQFF
13	TRBJ1-1	many	TRBV28	CATFEIRNTEAFF
15	TRBJ2-1	few	TRBV6-6	CASSYRSGVINEQFF
12	TRBJ2-7	many	TRBV29-1	CSVGLGAYEQYF
12	TRBJ1-3	many	TRBV10-3	CAISDPGNTIYF
11	TRBJ2-1	.	TRBV29-1	CSVDRYNEQFF
14	TRBJ2-3	many	TRBV7-2	CASSLLAATDTQYF
14	TRBJ2-3	.	TRBV5-4	CASSLDGATDTQYF
13	TRBJ1-1	few	TRBV3-1	CASSQVPNTEAFF
14	TRBJ2-1	many	TRBV5-4	CASSLGLDYNEQFF
14	TRBJ1-4	many	TRBV4-3	CASSQDRGGEKLFF
13	TRBJ2-5	many	TRBV12-3/TRBV12-4	CASRTSGQETQYF
15	TRBJ1-2	.	TRBV29-1	CSVAVGLPFNYGYTF
13	TRBJ2-4	many	TRBV12-3/TRBV12-4	CASSPRRGGIQYF
12	TRBJ2-2	many	TRBV7-9	CASSHRTGELFF
16	TRBJ2-1	many	TRBV3-1	CASSQASGRYRNEQFF
16	TRBJ2-2	many	TRBV7-3	CASRWAGGLGTGELFF
18	TRBJ2-7	many	TRBV20-1	CSALKGRLERESSYEQYF
14	TRBJ1-2	many	TRBV10-3	CATLEEGANYGYTF
13	TRBJ2-7	many	TRBV20-1	CSALHTSSYEQYF
15	TRBJ2-2	many	TRBV5-4	CASSSDRERTGELFF
13	TRBJ1-4	many	TRBV10-2	CASSEVAHEKLFF
15	TRBJ2-1	many	TRBV28	CASSQGLAVINEQFF
19	TRBJ2-3	many	TRBV27	CAPRAGNHSSGRKSDTQYF
14	TRBJ1-2	once	TRBV4-1	CASSQVVFSYGYTF
14	TRBJ1-3	.	TRBV7-8	CASSFRGSENTIYF
16	TRBJ1-5	many	TRBV6-1	CASSASGTVVNQPQHF
13	TRBJ2-7	.	TRBV20-1	CSANHGGSYEQYF
12	TRBJ2-2	many	TRBV7-6	CASSLNVGELFF
11	TRBJ1-1	.	TRBV6-1	CASSEQLEAFF
14	TRBJ2-1	few	TRBV11-3	CASSTRQGTNEQFF
13	TRBJ2-7	few	TRBV29-1	CSVTGLQEYEQYF
15	TRBJ1-2	many	TRBV5-1	CASLPTGQGTYGYTF
18	TRBJ1-1	.	TRBV11-2	CASSFFVGGALRNTEAFF
16	TRBJ2-2	many	TRBV5-6	CASSPAGRANTGELFF
15	TRBJ2-3	.	TRBV7-8	CASSLGPASTDTQYF